Shown below are 3 T cell receptor beta chains from a single sample sequenced in a study of cytomegalovirus exposure and HLA in healthy donors. Primers: 60 Vbeta forward and 13 Jbeta reverse. Some clones are missing from TCRdb's copy, which holds only in-frame ones; the method was immunoSEQ multiplex PCR. The profile shows 130,000 to 150,000 clones, under 80% of them singletons. Sequencing used PBMCs. The receptors originated from a woman aged 45 to 65 in good health and CMV-seropositive.

The chain has TRBV28 and TRBJ2-2, with TRBD1 as a possible D gene (6 bases). The CDR3 extends over 13 amino acids. The germline gives CDR1 MDHEN, CDR2 SYDVKM. Trimming removed 5 bases from V and 6 bases from J, with 10 bases in between. The CDR3 region is CASSNRVAGELFF. CDR3 coding DNA: TGTGCCAGCAGTAACAGGGTAGCCGGGGAGCTGTTTTTT. Filled out from reference TRBV28 and TRBJ2-2, the complete variable domain reads DVKVTQSSRYLVKRTGEKVFLECVQDMDHENMFWYRQDPGLGLRLIYFSYDVKMKEKGDIPEGYSVSREKKERFSLILESASTNQTSMYLCASSNRVAGELFFGEGSRLTVL.

The genes are TRBV28 and TRBJ1-2; a possible D gene is TRBD1 (6 bases). Germline V CDR1 and CDR2: MDHEN, SYDVKM. V dropped 3 bases and J dropped 8 bases, with 16 bases sitting between them. This CDR3 is built from 14 residues. DNA of the CDR3: TGTGCCAGCAGTTTGGGTTTGGGGGCCTTGGGCTACACCTTC. Residues: CASSLGLGALGYTF.

The chain's CDR3 is CASSNPDRGEQYF. Here the CDR3 DNA reads TGTGCCAGCAGCAATCCGGACAGGGGGGAGCAGTACTTC. The V call is TRBV9, the J call TRBJ2-7, with 10 bases lining up with TRBD1. Germline-derived CDR1 and CDR2 are SGDLS and YYNGEE. V dropped 4 bases and J dropped 7; count of bases not matched to a gene: 5. This CDR3 comprises 13 residues.